The 29 T cell receptor beta chains below come from one sample, sequenced in a study of blood T cells in healthy people across ages. A sample-barcoded 5' primer and a J-beta primer mix were used in a second PCR of roughly 6 to 11 cycles. In TCRdb, the 5' RACE reads were re-called with MiXCR into one record per CDR3 protein. This sample yields hundreds of thousands of distinct CDR3 sequences, of which about 25% are seen a single time; 9% to 9.5% belongs to the top ten. Another study also made use of these data, one on T cells of mothers and their children.

Specimen: blood. These receptors all come from a boy between 10 and 17 years old in good health.

The genes are TRBV7-9 and TRBJ2-5; D ambiguous. Germline-derived CDR1 and CDR2 are SEHNR and FQNEAQ (reference sequence). V shed 0 bases and J shed 9 bases, with 5 bases lying between them. CDR3 length: 11 amino acids. The CDR3 nucleotides read TGTGCCAGCAGCTTAGCGGAATCCCAGTACTTC. Its translation is CASSLAESQYF.

This clonotype was recorded a few times. The chain joins TRBV11-2 to TRBJ2-5; no definite D call. The CDR3 runs to 13 residues. The germline CDR1 and CDR2 sequences are SGHAT and FQNNGV. Trimming removed 10 bases from V and 1 base from J, with 13 bases in between. The CDR3 sequence: CATSPGLQETQYF. The CDR3 DNA reads TGTGCCACTTCTCCAGGCCTCCAAGAGACCCAGTACTTC. Using reference TRBV11-2 and TRBJ2-5 for the parts outside the CDR3, the full variable domain is EAGVAQSPRYKIIEKRQSVAFWCNPISGHATLYWYQQILGQGPKLLIQFQNNGVVDDSQLPKDRFSAERLKGVDSTLKIQPAKLEDSAVYLCATSPGLQETQYFGPGTRLLVL.

The table lists this clonotype with a few counts. The chain carries TRBV6-6 and TRBJ1-2, with D uncertain. Germline V gene lookup returns CDR1 MNHNY and CDR2 SVGAGI (reference sequence). CDR3 length: 13 residues. V was pared by 0 bases and J by 8 bases, with 10 bases between. Here the CDR3 DNA reads TGTGCCAGCAGTTACTCGAATACGGGCGGCTACACCTTC. The encoded protein is CASSYSNTGGYTF.

The rearrangement uses TRBV5-1 and TRBJ2-2; the match to TRBD1 covers 7 bases. V lost 7 bases and J lost 6; bases outside the gene matches: 9. Germline V CDR1 and CDR2: SGHRS, YFSETQ. This CDR3 spans 14 amino acids. Here the CDR3 DNA reads TGCGCCAGCGAGACAGGGTCTTTGGCCGGGGAGCTGTTTTTT. It is translated as CASETGSLAGELFF. Full variable domain (remainder filled in from reference TRBV5-1 and TRBJ2-2): KAGVTQTPRYLIKTRGQQVTLSCSPISGHRSVSWYQQTPGQGLQFLFEYFSETQRNKGNFPGRFSGRQFSNSRSEMNVSTLELGDSALYLCASETGSLAGELFFGEGSRLTVL.

This chain joins TRBV5-1 and TRBJ2-1; D perhaps matches TRBD1 (5 bases). The CDR3 covers 14 residues. Germline V CDR1 and CDR2: SGHRS, YFSETQ. V was clipped by 3 bases and J by 1 base, with 8 bases between them. CDR3 nucleotides: TGCGCCAGCAGCTCTCAGGGTTCCTACAATGAGCAGTTCTTC. Translation: CASSSQGSYNEQFF.

The V gene is TRBV20-1, the J gene TRBJ1-3, with D possibly matching TRBD1 (6 bases). V was clipped by 3 bases and J by 0 bases, with 9 bases between them. This CDR3 has 14 amino acids. Germline values: CDR1 DFQATT, CDR2 SNEGSKA (reference sequence). The CDR3 DNA follows: TGCAGTGCTAGGGACAGCAGCTCTGGAAACACCATATATTTT. Translating it yields CSARDSSSGNTIYF.

The chain couples TRBV6-5 to TRBJ2-5; 9 positions match TRBD1. Germline loops: CDR1 MNHEY, CDR2 SVGAGI. This CDR3 is built from 14 residues. The V gene end was trimmed by 2 bases and the J gene end by 7 bases; junction bases not matched to a gene: 5. DNA for the CDR3: TGTGCCAGCAGTTACGGACAGGGGTTGGGGACCCAGTACTTC. Protein sequence: CASSYGQGLGTQYF.

The V call is TRBV24-1, the J call TRBJ2-3; TRBD1 agrees at 8 bases. This CDR3 has 15 residues. The ends lost 5 bases at V and 5 bases at J; junction bases unmatched: 8. In germline, CDR1 is KGHDR, CDR2 SFDVKD. The CDR3 nucleotides are TGTGCCACCAGTGTTGCCAGGGGGCGAGGAGATACGCAGTATTTT. Translated: CATSVARGRGDTQYF.

The V gene is TRBV6-2 or TRBV6-3, the J gene TRBJ2-7, with 7 bases aligning to TRBD2. TRBJ2-5 matches the DNA end more closely, so the J call is doubtful. This CDR3 has 14 residues. Germline values: CDR1 MNHEY, CDR2 SVGEGT. In DNA, the CDR3 is TGTGCCAGCAGATCCGGGACTAACATACGGACCCAGTACTTC. It translates to CASRSGTNIRTQYF.

The J gene is TRBJ2-1, the V gene TRBV14, with D perhaps TRBD1 (6 bases). The CDR3 spans 15 residues. V was trimmed by 1 base and J by 7 bases, leaving 14 bases between them. Germline V lookup: CDR1 SGHDN, CDR2 FVKESK. The CDR3 DNA reads TGTGCCAGCAGCCAAGTAGGACAGCCAGGGAATGAGCAGTTCTTC. Its protein product is CASSQVGQPGNEQFF. Supplemented by reference TRBV14 and TRBJ2-1, the full variable domain reads EAGVTQFPSHSVIEKGQTVTLRCDPISGHDNLYWYRRVMGKEIKFLLHFVKESKQDESGMPNNRFLAERTGGTYSTLKVQPAELEDSGVYFCASSQVGQPGNEQFFGPGTRLTVL.

V gene TRBV20-1 combines with J gene TRBJ2-7, with D uncertain. Trimming stripped 3 bases from V and 6 bases from J, with 15 bases between. The CDR3 consists of 13 residues. Germline lookup yields CDR1 DFQATT and CDR2 SNEGSKA (reference sequence). This chain's CDR3 is CSARKYYPGEQYF. In DNA form, the CDR3 reads TGCAGTGCTAGGAAGTACTACCCCGGCGAGCAGTACTTC.

This clonotype was counted between two and nine times. The germline gene is not matched at one end of the junction; a read error may be the cause. V and J are TRBV6-6 and TRBJ2-1, with 12 bases lining up with TRBD2. The last part of the DNA fits TRBJ2-7 better; the J call may be wrong. This CDR3 has 15 amino acids. Germline CDR1 MNHNY, CDR2 SVGAGI (reference sequence). The CDR3 region is CASSPLAGGTYGQYF. The CDR3 nucleotides read TGTGCCAGCAGTCCACTAGCGGGGGGAACCTACGGGCAGTACTTC.

The chain uses TRBV2 and TRBJ2-5; TRBD1 aligns across 9 bases. The better agreement between TRBJ2-7 and the DNA end casts doubt on the J call. The length of the CDR3 is 15 residues. Per germline, CDR1 SNHLY and CDR2 FYNNEI. CDR3 sequence (DNA): TGTGCCAGCAGAGTAACAGGGGGCAACATCTACGAGCAGTACTTC. It yields the protein CASRVTGGNIYEQYF.

This clonotype occurred a few times. The V call is TRBV5-1, the J call TRBJ2-3, with unresolved D. This CDR3 comprises 13 residues. The germline V and J ends were trimmed by 4 bases and 2 bases, with 8 bases remaining between them. Germline V lookup: CDR1 SGHRS, CDR2 YFSETQ. The CDR3 region is CASSPVNTDTQYF. The CDR3 nucleotides are TGCGCCAGCAGCCCGGTTAACACAGATACGCAGTATTTT.

This clonotype was seen only a few times. This chain links TRBV6-2 or TRBV6-3 with TRBJ2-3; 13 positions agree with TRBD2. V shed 6 bases, J shed 5 bases, and the junction held 14 bases outside the gene matches. This CDR3 comprises 18 residues. Germline lookup yields CDR1 MNHEY and CDR2 SVGEGT. For the CDR3, the DNA is TGTGCCAGCAGCACCAATATCATGACTAGCGGGGGGCTAGATACGCAGTATTTT. Translation gives CASSTNIMTSGGLDTQYF.

There are a few counts of this clonotype. The DNA of the CDR3 is TGTGCCAGCAGCTTAGGATTCTCCCAGCCGGGACAGGACCACAATGAGCAGTTCTTC. Its translation is CASSLGFSQPGQDHNEQFF. The chain employs TRBV11-3 and TRBJ2-1, with TRBD1 matching over 8 bases. V dropped 1 base and J dropped 5; count of bases not matched to a gene: 16. Germline CDR1 reads SGHNT; CDR2 reads YENEEA. The CDR3 spans 19 residues.

The chain uses TRBV10-3 and TRBJ2-1, with D hard to call. Germline V gene lookup returns CDR1 ENHRY and CDR2 SYGVKD. CDR3 size: 11 residues. Between the trimmed V and J ends, which lost 2 bases and 9 bases, there was a span of 5 bases. CDR3 residues: CAISEGREQFF. Here the CDR3 DNA reads TGTGCCATCAGTGAGGGGCGTGAGCAGTTCTTC.

This chain connects TRBV20-1 to TRBJ2-1; D not certain. CDR3 length: 14 amino acids. Trimming pared 3 bases from V and 6 bases from J, leaving 15 bases between. The germline CDR1 and CDR2 sequences are DFQATT and SNEGSKA (reference sequence). CDR3 in amino acids: CSARGLGRANEQFF. The CDR3 region has the DNA TGCAGTGCTAGGGGCCTAGGCCGGGCCAATGAGCAGTTCTTC.

The chain employs TRBV9 and TRBJ2-7, with D possibly matching TRBD1 (5 bases). Per the germline V gene, CDR1 is SGDLS and CDR2 is YYNGEE. The CDR3 extends over 12 amino acids. V dropped 4 bases and J dropped 9 bases, with 14 bases sitting between them. CDR3 sequence reads: CASSPTPGMQYF. CDR3 DNA sequence: TGTGCCAGCAGCCCGACCCCAGGGATGCAGTACTTC.

The chain employs TRBV7-8 and TRBJ2-1; a possible D gene is TRBD2 (5 bases). V was cut by 4 bases and J by 8 bases, with 12 bases left in between. CDR3 length equals 13 residues. Looked up from germline, CDR1 is SGHVS and CDR2 is FQNEAQ. The DNA for the CDR3 is TGTGCCAGCAGCTCCTCTATGGACTATGAGCAGTTCTTC. This gives the protein CASSSSMDYEQFF.

The V call is TRBV20-1, the J call TRBJ2-7, with D perhaps assigned TRBD1 or TRBD2 (5 bases each). There are 15 residues in the CDR3. V lost 1 base and J lost 5, with 18 bases in between. Germline CDR1 reads DFQATT; CDR2 reads SNEGSKA (reference sequence). DNA for the CDR3: TGCAGTGCTAGAGGGCCAAGTGGGACGCTAAACGAGCAGTACTTC. Amino acids: CSARGPSGTLNEQYF.

The genes are TRBV11-1 and TRBJ2-1; 12 bases line up with TRBD1. The CDR3 runs to 15 residues. The V segment lost 5 bases and the J segment 7 bases; nucleotides outside the gene matches: 6. CDR1 and CDR2 from the germline V gene are SGHAT and FQDESV (reference sequence). CDR3 DNA sequence: TGTGCCAGCAGCGGGGGGACAGGGGGCAAAAATGAGCAGTTCTTC. Translated: CASSGGTGGKNEQFF.

This clonotype showed up just a few times. The rearrangement uses TRBV7-9 and TRBJ2-5, with unresolved D. Deletions cut 5 bases from V and 0 bases from J, with 10 bases between. Germline assignment: CDR1 SEHNR and CDR2 FQNEAQ (reference sequence). The CDR3 is 14 amino acids. CDR3 coding DNA: TGTGCCAGCAGCCCCGATAATTACCAAGAGACCCAGTACTTC. This sequence encodes CASSPDNYQETQYF.

The chain combines TRBV7-9 with TRBJ1-3; D perhaps matches TRBD1 (6 bases). Trimming stripped 5 bases from V and 0 bases from J, with 14 bases between. Germline V lookup: CDR1 SEHNR, CDR2 FQNEAQ (reference sequence). This CDR3 has 16 residues. The CDR3 nucleotides are TGTGCCAGCAGCCCACGACAGGACCTCTCTGGAAACACCATATATTTT. Translated: CASSPRQDLSGNTIYF.

This clonotype has just a few counts. A junction boundary mismatches the germline segment, possibly from a read error. The chain combines TRBV20-1 with TRBJ2-3; D unclear. Germline V gene sequence: CDR1 DFQATT, CDR2 SNEGSKA (reference sequence). The CDR3 consists of 12 residues. Here the CDR3 DNA reads TGCAGCGCCTTTCCCGGCACGGATACGCAGTATTTT. Its protein is CSAFPGTDTQYF.

The rearrangement uses TRBV5-1 and TRBJ2-2; tentatively, D is TRBD1 (5 bases). Germline V gene lookup returns CDR1 SGHRS and CDR2 YFSETQ. V lost 0 bases and J lost 4, with 16 bases in between. The CDR3 is made up of 17 amino acids. The CDR3 protein is CASSLDLGHRSTGELFF. CDR3 nucleotide sequence: TGCGCCAGCAGCTTGGATCTTGGCCACAGGTCCACCGGGGAGCTGTTTTTT.

The chain recombines TRBV10-3 with TRBJ2-7, with 8 positions matching TRBD2. V was pared by 2 bases and J by 9 bases, with 9 bases of the junction left unmatched. This CDR3 contains 14 residues. Germline V lookup: CDR1 ENHRY, CDR2 SYGVKD. The CDR3 sequence is CAISEAGGVQVQYF. The CDR3 DNA reads TGTGCCATCAGTGAGGCGGGAGGAGTACAAGTGCAGTACTTC.

This clonotype turned up a few times. The chain uses TRBV27 and TRBJ2-6, with D unresolved. Germline CDR1 is MNHEY and CDR2 is SMNVEV (reference sequence). The CDR3 spans 15 residues. The V end was cut by 6 bases, the J end by 1 base, with 10 bases between. The CDR3 DNA reads TGTGCCAGCAGCCAAAGGTGGTCTGGGGCCAACGTCCTGACTTTC. Protein product: CASSQRWSGANVLTF.

The chain carries TRBV9 and TRBJ1-1; 10 nucleotides match TRBD1. The ends lost 2 bases at V and 3 bases at J; junction bases unmatched: 10. Germline assignment: CDR1 SGDLS and CDR2 YYNGEE. The CDR3 totals 17 residues. Here the CDR3 reads CASSVGTGVRKYTEAFF. The DNA for the CDR3 is TGTGCCAGCAGCGTCGGGACAGGGGTTAGGAAGTACACTGAAGCTTTCTTT. Drawing the rest from reference TRBV9 and TRBJ1-1, the complete variable domain is DSGVTQTPKHLITATGQRVTLRCSPRSGDLSVYWYQQSLDQGLQFLIQYYNGEERAKGNILERFSAQQFPDLHSELNLSSLELGDSALYFCASSVGTGVRKYTEAFFGQGTRLTVV.